This is a list of T cell receptor beta chains from one sample in a study of cytomegalovirus exposure and HLA in healthy donors. Libraries were prepared by immunoSEQ multiplex PCR; TCRdb keeps only in-frame clonotypes and omits some of them. Among more than 110,000 clones listed, approximately 80% were seen once. Sequenced sample: PBMCs. The source is a male donor in good health and CMV-seropositive. The conserved cysteine and the conserved F or W are not part of the CDR3 here.

v_gene	CDR3aa
TRBV25-1	ASSEYNGLYQETQY
TRBV6-4	ASSDPTRGKGAQH
TRBV28	ASSSLGGVGNQPQH
TRBV7-8	ASSLSPTGVEQY
TRBV4-3	ASSQGTGNTGELF
TRBV7-2	ASSLVDMARSNQPQH
TRBV7-9	ASSQRTSGHEQY
TRBV18	ASFSMTGYNEQF
TRBV15	ATSRAITTGGEFSHPNNEQF
TRBV4-3	ASSQVTGGLEQF
TRBV2	ASSEGNEQY
TRBV28	ASSTFFSGRAEPNEQF
TRBV27	ASGPWTGNYEQY
TRBV6-5	ASRRGGADGYT
TRBV18	ASSPLRGEDNEQF
TRBV18	ASQGQVNEKLF
TRBV5-4	ASSSDRFGTRRDNEQF
TRBV29-1	SVGLGTGGDTQY
TRBV29-1	SVPPRERAEAF
TRBV6-1	ASSPDSYYGYT
TRBV6-5	ASGGLSGNTIY
TRBV4-3	ASSSREPSYNEQF
TRBV18	ASSPQTVLNTGELF
TRBV9	ASSVGTNNQPQH
TRBV7-3	ASSLVEGTNTEAF